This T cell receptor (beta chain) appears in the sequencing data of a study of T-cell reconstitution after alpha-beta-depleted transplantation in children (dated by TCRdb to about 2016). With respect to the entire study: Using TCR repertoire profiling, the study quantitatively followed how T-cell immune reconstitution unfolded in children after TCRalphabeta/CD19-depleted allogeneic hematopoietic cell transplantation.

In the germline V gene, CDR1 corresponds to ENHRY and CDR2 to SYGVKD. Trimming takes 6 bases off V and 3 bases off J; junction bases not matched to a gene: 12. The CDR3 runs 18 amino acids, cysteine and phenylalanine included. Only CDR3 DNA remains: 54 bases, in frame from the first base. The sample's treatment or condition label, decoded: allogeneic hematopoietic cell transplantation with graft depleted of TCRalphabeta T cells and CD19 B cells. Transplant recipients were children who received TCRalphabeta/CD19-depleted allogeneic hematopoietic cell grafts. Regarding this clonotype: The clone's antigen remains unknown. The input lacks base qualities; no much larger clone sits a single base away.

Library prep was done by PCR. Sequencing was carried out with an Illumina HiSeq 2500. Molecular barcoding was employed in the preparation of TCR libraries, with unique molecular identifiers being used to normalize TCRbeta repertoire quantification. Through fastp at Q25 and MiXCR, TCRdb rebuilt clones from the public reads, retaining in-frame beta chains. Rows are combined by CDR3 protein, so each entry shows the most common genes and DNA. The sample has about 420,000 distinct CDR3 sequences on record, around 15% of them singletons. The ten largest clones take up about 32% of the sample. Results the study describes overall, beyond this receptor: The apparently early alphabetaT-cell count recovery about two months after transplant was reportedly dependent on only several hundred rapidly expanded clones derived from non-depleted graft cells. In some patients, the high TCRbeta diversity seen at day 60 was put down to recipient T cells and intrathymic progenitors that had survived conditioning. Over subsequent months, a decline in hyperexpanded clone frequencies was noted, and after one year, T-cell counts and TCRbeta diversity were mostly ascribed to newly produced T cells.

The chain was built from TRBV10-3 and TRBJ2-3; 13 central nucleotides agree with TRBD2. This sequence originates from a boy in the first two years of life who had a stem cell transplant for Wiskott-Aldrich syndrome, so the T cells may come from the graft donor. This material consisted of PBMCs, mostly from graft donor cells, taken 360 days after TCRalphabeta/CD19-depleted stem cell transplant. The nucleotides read TGTGCCATCAGCCAACTAGCGGGAGGGCGATTGATGACAGATACGCAGTATTTT. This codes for CAISQLAGGRLMTDTQYF.